One sample yielded the 21 T cell receptor beta chains listed below, sequenced in a study of shared clonotypes between healthy human individuals (dated by TCRdb to 2018 to 2021). Libraries were prepared through the immunoSEQ multiplex PCR assay. The table was pulled from immuneACCESS by TCRdb, which kept in-frame rearrangements only. Such tables lose some clones; where checked, under half of the loss comes from unresolved V genes, and the rest has no known cause. The sample has millions of clones on record, about 92% of them singletons. The ten most abundant clones make up about 0.13% of the sample. Sequencing was carried out using naive CD4+ T cells sorted from blood. The cell subset or site label here, explained by the study, means: CD45RA+ positively selected. The receptors were sampled from a young man in good health.

This sequence joins TRBV18 and TRBJ1-1; unclear D gene. The CDR3 has 14 amino acids. Trimming stripped 2 bases from V and 1 base from J, with 8 bases between. In germline, CDR1 is KGHSH, CDR2 LQKENI. Written as DNA, the CDR3 is TGTGCCAGCTCACCAGCAGTGCGGAACACTGAAGCTTTCTTT. Translating gives CASSPAVRNTEAFF.

The chain combines TRBV5-6 with TRBJ2-2; D is unclear. The CDR3 runs to 15 residues. Trimming cost V 0 bases and J 3 bases, with 9 bases left between them. Germline V gene data show CDR1 as SGHDT and CDR2 as YYEEEE. CDR3 bases: TGTGCCAGCAGCTTGGGGGGAAGGGACACCGGGGAGCTGTTTTTT. Protein product: CASSLGGRDTGELFF.

The V call is TRBV9, the J call TRBJ1-6; D is perhaps TRBD1 (5 bases). This CDR3 is built from 15 residues. CDR1 is SGDLS, CDR2 YYNGEE, per germline. Trimming removed 4 bases from V and 7 bases from J, with 15 bases in between. The CDR3 coding sequence is TGTGCCAGCAGCAGTCGTAGGGGCTTCAATTCACCCCTCCACTTT. This translates into CASSSRRGFNSPLHF.

This rearrangement joins TRBV10-1 to TRBJ1-1; D not certain. V lost 3 bases to trimming and J lost 5 bases, with 10 bases between them. The CDR3 sequence is 13 residues long. Per germline, CDR1 WNHNN and CDR2 SYGVQD (reference sequence). In DNA form, the CDR3 reads TGCGCCAGCAGTGAAGGGTCTTGGACTGAAGCTTTCTTT. Translating gives CASSEGSWTEAFF.

This chain joins TRBV5-3 and TRBJ1-3; possibly TRBD1 for D (6 bases). TRBV5-3 is flagged as an ORF with uncertain function. Trimming cost V 9 bases and J 2 bases, with 15 bases left between them. The length of the CDR3 is 14 residues. CDR3 sequence (DNA): TGTGCCAAGGCGGACAGCGCCGCTGGAAACACCATATATTTT. Protein sequence: CAKADSAAGNTIYF.

The genes are TRBV5-1 and TRBJ2-7; D gene ambiguous. V dropped 4 bases and J dropped 0 bases, with 14 bases sitting between them. The CDR3 is 15 amino acids. Germline assignment: CDR1 SGHRS and CDR2 YFSETQ. The CDR3: CASSPHPGVSYEQYF. The CDR3 region has the DNA TGCGCCAGCAGCCCCCATCCCGGCGTCTCCTACGAGCAGTACTTC. Based on the CDR3 plus reference TRBV5-1 and TRBJ2-7, the full variable domain is KAGVTQTPRYLIKTRGQQVTLSCSPISGHRSVSWYQQTPGQGLQFLFEYFSETQRNKGNFPGRFSGRQFSNSRSEMNVSTLELGDSALYLCASSPHPGVSYEQYFGPGTRLTVT.

About this clone: The identical CDR3 is also encoded by other nucleotide sequences in the sample. The rearrangement links TRBV7-2 to TRBJ2-5, with 12 bases fitting TRBD2. The CDR3 runs 15 residues. The ends lost 5 bases at V and 3 bases at J; junction bases unmatched: 4. Germline lookup yields CDR1 SGHTA and CDR2 FQGNSA. CDR3 sequence reads: CASSARTSGKETQYF. The CDR3 nucleotides read TGTGCCAGCAGCGCTAGGACTAGCGGGAAAGAGACCCAGTACTTC.

V gene TRBV14 combines with J gene TRBJ1-5; D ambiguous. Germline assignment: CDR1 SGHDN and CDR2 FVKESK. Trimming cost V 3 bases and J 5 bases, with 17 bases left between them. The CDR3 contains 16 residues. CDR3 DNA: TGTGCCAGCAGCCATAACCGACGGGCAACTTATCAGCCCCAGCATTTT. It is translated as CASSHNRRATYQPQHF.

The rearrangement uses TRBV9 and TRBJ2-2; 13 nucleotides line up with TRBD2. Trimming cost V 3 bases and J 4 bases; bases outside gene matches: 9. The CDR3 has 18 residues. In germline, CDR1 is SGDLS, CDR2 YYNGEE. Here the CDR3 DNA reads TGTGCCAGCAGCGAACGGACTAGCGGGAGTCGTTCCACCGGGGAGCTGTTTTTT. Residues: CASSERTSGSRSTGELFF.

The chain is built from TRBV7-2 and TRBJ2-2; D gene uncertain. The CDR3 sequence is 13 residues long. The V gene lost 0 bases and the J gene lost 6 bases, with 5 bases spanning the gap. Germline lookup yields CDR1 SGHTA and CDR2 FQGNSA. The CDR3 here is CASSLAGSGELFF. The CDR3 nucleotides read TGTGCCAGCAGCTTAGCAGGGTCCGGGGAGCTGTTTTTT.

V and J are TRBV19 and TRBJ2-1; 7 nucleotides agree with TRBD1. V shed 4 bases, J shed 9 bases, and the junction held 12 bases outside the gene matches. The germline V gene encodes CDR1 LNHDA and CDR2 SQIVND (reference sequence). The CDR3 covers 15 residues. CDR3 loop: CASSTGQTILVEQFF. In DNA, the CDR3 is TGTGCCAGTAGTACGGGACAGACAATTTTGGTTGAGCAGTTCTTC.

The V call is TRBV30, the J call TRBJ2-1; D is undetermined. The CDR3 has 15 residues. The germline CDR1 and CDR2 sequences are GTSNPN and SVGIG (reference sequence). With 1 base removed from V and 0 bases from J, the gap between germline ends came to 10 bases. The CDR3: CAWSARARSYNEQFF. The CDR3 nucleotides read TGTGCCTGGAGTGCTCGGGCGCGCTCCTACAATGAGCAGTTCTTC.

The V gene is TRBV6-1, the J gene TRBJ1-5; TRBD1 is a possible D gene (6 bases). Trimming took off 4 bases at V and 3 bases at J, with 19 bases between the two ends. Germline CDR1 and CDR2: MNHNS and SASEGT. CDR3 length: 17 amino acids. The CDR3 here is CASSGSRDNRFNQPQHF. The CDR3 nucleotides read TGTGCCAGCAGTGGCTCCCGGGACAATAGATTCAATCAGCCCCAGCATTTT.

The CDR3 DNA reads TGTGCCAGCAGCTTAGCTTTTCCGAACACTGAAGCTTTCTTT. Translation gives CASSLAFPNTEAFF. J is TRBJ1-1 and V is TRBV7-9; D remains ambiguous. The length of the CDR3 is 14 residues. Germline loops: CDR1 SEHNR, CDR2 FQNEAQ (reference sequence). Trimming shortened V by 0 bases and J by 1 base, and 6 bases separated the two germline ends.

This clone has just one count. The V call is TRBV5-6, the J call TRBJ1-1, with 7 nucleotides matching TRBD1. V lost 2 bases to trimming and J lost 1 base; unmatched junction nucleotides: 8. The germline gives CDR1 SGHDT, CDR2 YYEEEE. The length of the CDR3 is 16 residues. For the CDR3, the DNA is TGTGCCAGCAGCTTTGATAGGGGGCTAGGGAACACTGAAGCTTTCTTT. Translating gives CASSFDRGLGNTEAFF.

The CDR3: CASSLTSGRGDTQYF. CDR3 bases: TGTGCCAGCAGCTTAACTAGCGGGAGGGGAGATACGCAGTATTTT. The rearrangement links TRBV11-2 to TRBJ2-3, with 13 bases that match TRBD2. The germline CDR1 and CDR2 sequences are SGHAT and FQNNGV. V lost 2 bases, J lost 5 bases, and 1 base stayed unmatched. The CDR3 contains 15 residues.

In regard to this clone: In the same sample, other DNA sequences code for this CDR3. This sequence joins TRBV6-6 and TRBJ1-5; D unclear. Per germline, CDR1 MNHNY and CDR2 SVGAGI (reference sequence). Trimming removed 6 bases from V and 0 bases from J, with 9 bases in between. The CDR3 totals 14 residues. The CDR3 DNA is TGTGCCAGCAGCCGCGGGAATAGCAATCAGCCCCAGCATTTT. Its protein product is CASSRGNSNQPQHF.

The J gene is TRBJ2-3, the V gene TRBV19; TRBD2 matches 11 bases. The junction had 8 bases not matched to a gene; V was cut back by 7 bases and J by 5 bases. The CDR3 length is 15 residues. Per the germline V gene, CDR1 is LNHDA and CDR2 is SQIVND (reference sequence). The CDR3 reads CASKLAGGLGDTQYF. CDR3 sequence (DNA): TGTGCCAGTAAGTTAGCGGGGGGGCTCGGAGATACGCAGTATTTT.

This clone turned up a few times. The DNA of the CDR3 is TGTGCCAGCAGCCACCCCGGCGGTAACACTGAAGCTTTCTTT. It encodes CASSHPGGNTEAFF. This rearrangement joins TRBV4-2 to TRBJ1-1; D unclear. V gave up 3 bases and J gave up 2 bases, with 10 bases separating them. Per the germline V gene, CDR1 is LGHNA and CDR2 is YNFKEQ. This CDR3 region has 14 residues.

This clone showed up just once. The gene calls are TRBV30 and TRBJ2-5; TRBD1 is a possible D gene (6 bases). Per germline, CDR1 GTSNPN and CDR2 SVGIG (reference sequence). Trimming removed 1 base from V and 5 bases from J, with 17 bases in between. The CDR3 loop spans 15 amino acids. Here the CDR3 reads CAWSARGGPAETQYF. DNA of the CDR3: TGTGCCTGGAGTGCCAGAGGGGGACCGGCCGAGACCCAGTACTTC.

This clone was picked up a small number of times. This sample also contains other DNA sequences that code for the same CDR3. The V call is TRBV18, the J call TRBJ1-4; D is undetermined. Germline values: CDR1 KGHSH, CDR2 LQKENI. The ends were cut back, 3 bases at V and 8 bases at J, with 7 bases in the middle. The CDR3 extends over 12 amino acids. Written as DNA, the CDR3 is TGTGCCAGCTCACCCCAGGAGGAAAAACTGTTTTTT. This translates into CASSPQEEKLFF.